This T cell receptor beta chain was sequenced for a study of blood T cell repertoires in COVID-19. Study-level background: Italy, Spain and the United States were the sources of the convalescent and acute COVID-19 samples. The cDNA or gDNA used as material had been derived from T cells, B-cell-depleted T cells, or PBMCs.

Trimming took 3 bases from V and 5 from J, leaving 9 bases between them. CDR1 is MNHEY, CDR2 SMNVEV, per germline (reference sequence). The CDR3 loop spans 13 amino acids. Authors' methods: The authors estimated nucleated cell counts from reference gene primer amplification. TCRdb's copy holds only in-frame clones and misses some; the assay was immunoSEQ multiplex PCR. V and J calls and clone size are given by that table; D and trimming were obtained from the DNA. The sample includes tens of thousands of clones, approximately 92% of them seen just once. Sequences were obtained from peripheral blood. This TCR came from a human donor in a cohort sampled during active COVID-19. The V call is TRBV27, the J call TRBJ2-3; D perhaps matches TRBD2 (5 bases). Here the CDR3 reads CASSFGEQDTQYF. In DNA, the CDR3 is TGTGCCAGCAGTTTTGGGGAGCAAGATACGCAGTATTTT.